This TCR beta chain was sequenced during a study of T-cell reconstitution after alpha-beta-depleted transplantation in children. The J segment lost 5 bases and the V segment lost 4 bases, leaving 7 bases of the junction unmatched. Germline V CDR1 and CDR2: MNHEY, SVGEGT. The CDR3 consists of 17 residues. This clonotype has just a few counts. Its antigen is not identified. TCRbeta library construction was performed incorporating unique molecular identifiers. From the PCR reads, TCRdb called clonotypes with MiXCR, one entry per CDR3 protein. Altogether about 510,000 distinct CDR3 sequences are present, about 10% being singletons, with the ten largest covering 11% to 15%. Study observations and caveats: Newly produced T cells mostly accounted for T-cell counts and diversity one year post-transplant. It was surviving recipient T cells and thymic progenitors that gave some patients high TCRbeta diversity at day 60. Reports say that about two months after transplant, the alpha-beta T cells came out of several hundred graft clones that had expanded.

The TCR comes from a female patient between 2 and 15 years old who had a stem cell transplant for aplastic anemia, so the T cells may come from the graft donor. The V gene is TRBV6-2 or TRBV6-3, the J gene TRBJ2-3, with 15 positions matching TRBD2. This material consisted of PBMCs, mostly from graft donor cells, taken 180 days after TCRalphabeta/CD19-depleted stem cell transplant. CDR3 amino acids: CASSSWGLAGGRDTQYF. As DNA, the CDR3 is TGTGCCAGCAGTTCCTGGGGACTAGCGGGAGGAAGAGATACGCAGTATTTT.